This is a list of T cell receptor beta chains from one sample in a study of cytomegalovirus exposure and HLA in healthy donors. Measured with immunoSEQ multiplex PCR; TCRdb has only the in-frame clones, and not every one. Here the sample spans 82,000 or so clones, approximately 93% being singletons. The sequenced sample was PBMCs. The receptor source for this set is a young man in good health and CMV-seronegative. Both conserved end residues are part of each CDR3. D genes are given only for firm matches. Rows may omit the clone size; those that give it use once, few, many or a size class.

j_call	d_call	v_call	clone_size	cdr3_aa	cdr3_nt
TRBJ1-5	.	TRBV28	few	CASSTGLEGAQHF	TGTGCCAGCAGTACAGGGCTCGAGGGAGCCCAGCATTTT
TRBJ2-2	TRBD1	TRBV5-1	.	CASSPGTGKNTGELFF	TGCGCCAGCAGCCCCGGGACAGGGAAGAACACCGGGGAGCTGTTTTTT
TRBJ1-1	.	TRBV15	.	CATSREGQGSMNTEAFF	TGTGCCACCAGCAGAGAGGGTCAGGGCTCCATGAACACTGAAGCTTTCTTT
TRBJ1-2	TRBD1	TRBV18	.	CASSRDGTAQTGYTF	TGTGCCAGCTCACGGGACGGGACAGCCCAGACTGGCTACACCTTC
TRBJ1-1	TRBD1	TRBV11-2	.	CASRRTGGTEAFF	TGTGCCAGCAGACGTACAGGGGGCACTGAAGCTTTCTTT
TRBJ1-4	TRBD1	TRBV7-8	.	CASSSRQGGSEKLFF	TGTGCCAGCAGCAGTCGACAGGGGGGCTCTGAAAAACTGTTTTTT
TRBJ2-7	.	TRBV11-1	.	CASSPRRGGGTEQYF	TGTGCCAGCAGCCCCCGGCGAGGAGGCGGGACCGAGCAGTACTTC
TRBJ1-4	TRBD1	TRBV6-6	once	CASSGTGGYEKLFF	TGTGCCAGCAGTGGGACAGGGGGTTATGAAAAACTGTTTTTT
TRBJ2-7	.	TRBV5-8	.	CASNKITYEQYF	TGTGCCAGCAACAAAATCACCTACGAGCAGTACTTC
TRBJ2-2	.	TRBV10-3	.	CAINAGTRNTGELFF	TGTGCCATCAACGCCGGGACACGGAACACCGGGGAGCTGTTTTTT
TRBJ1-1	.	TRBV6-1	.	CASSGHGGLNTEAFF	TGTGCCAGCAGTGGCCACGGGGGATTGAACACTGAAGCTTTCTTT
TRBJ2-1	.	TRBV7-2	.	CASSLTTGFKVYNEQFF	TGTGCCAGCAGCTTAACCACAGGGTTTAAAGTCTACAATGAGCAGTTCTTC
TRBJ2-7	.	TRBV30	.	CAWKTGMKYREQYF	TGTGCCTGGAAAACCGGGATGAAATATCGGGAGCAGTACTTC
TRBJ1-1	.	TRBV6-6	.	CASSYLAAEAFF	TGTGCCAGCAGTTACCTCGCGGCTGAAGCTTTCTTT
TRBJ2-6	.	TRBV6-4	.	CASSVQGAGGANVLTF	TGTGCCAGCAGTGTTCAAGGGGCTGGTGGGGCCAACGTCCTGACTTTC
TRBJ2-1	.	TRBV5-1	.	CASSLGGSEQFF	TGCGCCAGCAGCTTGGGCGGGTCAGAGCAGTTCTTC
TRBJ2-1	TRBD1	TRBV5-1	once	CASSRRQGQNSYNEQFF	TGCGCCAGCAGCCGCCGACAGGGGCAAAACTCCTACAATGAGCAGTTCTTC
TRBJ1-2	TRBD1	TRBV6-4	few	CASSDGTGEGSYGYTF	TGTGCCAGCAGTGACGGGACAGGGGAAGGGTCCTATGGCTACACCTTC
TRBJ2-5	.	TRBV6-1	.	CASSEAAGETQYF	TGTGCCAGCAGTGAAGCCGCCGGAGAGACCCAGTACTTC
TRBJ1-1	TRBD1	TRBV30	.	CAWSTGTGGEAFF	TGTGCCTGGAGTACCGGGACAGGGGGCGAGGCTTTCTTT
TRBJ1-1	.	TRBV6-6	once	CASSYSAGLTEAFF	TGTGCCAGCAGTTACTCGGCAGGGCTCACTGAAGCTTTCTTT
TRBJ2-1	TRBD1	TRBV13	.	CASTSTTGATYNEQFF	TGTGCCAGCACTTCCACCACAGGGGCTACCTACAATGAGCAGTTCTTC
TRBJ1-2	.	TRBV28	.	CASSLRGGVGYTF	TGTGCCAGCAGTTTAAGGGGTGGAGTTGGCTACACCTTC
TRBJ2-3	.	TRBV7-2	.	CASSLSTTDTQYF	TGTGCCAGCAGCCTCAGTACCACAGATACGCAGTATTTT
TRBJ2-1	.	TRBV4-3	.	CASSHLLEGGSNEQFF	TGCGCCAGCAGCCACCTACTAGAGGGAGGTTCCAATGAGCAGTTCTTC
TRBJ2-3	TRBD2	TRBV7-6	.	CASSSLTATSGDFSTDTQYF	TGTGCCAGCAGCTCCCTCACCGCTACTAGCGGGGACTTTAGCACAGATACGCAGTATTTT
TRBJ2-5	.	TRBV27	.	CASSPTQAAQETQYF	TGTGCCAGCAGTCCTACACAGGCGGCCCAAGAGACCCAGTACTTC
TRBJ2-5	TRBD2	TRBV2	.	CASSANLAAQETQYF	TGTGCCAGCAGCGCCAACCTAGCGGCTCAAGAGACCCAGTACTTC
TRBJ2-5	.	TRBV7-9	.	CASSWGGELMAQYF	TGTGCCAGCAGCTGGGGCGGGGAGTTAATGGCCCAGTACTTC
TRBJ2-1	TRBD2	TRBV2	.	CASSEYRLAGGPTSYNEQFF	TGTGCCAGCAGTGAATATAGGCTAGCGGGGGGGCCAACCTCCTACAATGAGCAGTTCTTC
TRBJ1-1	.	TRBV2	.	CASIPVGFEAFF	TGTGCCAGCATCCCGGTCGGTTTTGAAGCTTTCTTT
TRBJ1-1	.	TRBV7-9	.	CASSQGILSEAFF	TGTGCCAGCAGCCAGGGTATATTATCCGAAGCTTTCTTT
TRBJ1-2	.	TRBV4-3	.	CASSQERGRNYGYTF	TGCGCCAGCAGCCAAGAAAGGGGCAGGAACTATGGCTACACCTTC
TRBJ2-7	TRBD2	TRBV4-1	.	CASSDTVRREDEQYF	TGCGCCAGCAGCGATACGGTCCGTCGGGAGGACGAGCAGTACTTC
TRBJ2-2	TRBD1	TRBV6-1	.	CASSQGQVNTGELFF	TGTGCCAGCAGTCAAGGACAGGTGAACACCGGGGAGCTGTTTTTT
TRBJ1-2	.	TRBV7-9	.	CASSLFTAGPNYGYTF	TGTGCCAGCAGCTTATTTACTGCAGGCCCTAACTATGGCTACACCTTC
TRBJ2-5	TRBD2	TRBV29-1	.	CSIIRGELGETQYF	TGCAGCATCATCCGGGGGGAACTGGGAGAGACCCAGTACTTC
TRBJ1-2	TRBD1	TRBV6-4	.	CASSDPGTGGAGYTF	TGTGCCAGCAGTGACCCCGGGACAGGGGGAGCTGGCTACACCTTC
TRBJ1-2	.	TRBV10-1	.	CASSEMENYGYTF	TGCGCCAGCAGTGAGATGGAGAACTATGGCTACACCTTC
TRBJ1-3	TRBD1	TRBV2	.	CASSATPGTGRNTIYF	TGTGCCAGCAGTGCGACTCCCGGGACAGGAAGAAACACCATATATTTT
TRBJ1-2	TRBD1	TRBV6-5	.	CASTRTGTGYTF	TGTGCCAGCACCCGGACAGGGACTGGCTACACCTTC
TRBJ2-3	.	TRBV5-4	.	CASSEEPGTSTDTQYF	TGTGCCAGCAGCGAGGAACCGGGGACTAGCACAGATACGCAGTATTTT
TRBJ2-7	.	TRBV19	.	CASSPLVVSSYEQYF	TGTGCCAGTAGTCCTCTGGTGGTGAGCTCCTACGAGCAGTACTTC